Sequencing of this TCR beta chain was carried out in a study of CD8 T cells in ankylosing spondylitis. The study, taken as a whole, reports: In ankylosing spondylitis patients, matched synovial fluid reportedly showed significant enrichment of disease-linked clones. About 8 highly homologous variants made up a TCR beta motif that seemed to typify ankylosing spondylitis blood.

Each CDR3 protein gets one entry after TCRdb re-called the 5' RACE reads with MiXCR. The table shows about 240,000 distinct CDR3 sequences, with around 7.8% occurring only once. On this clonotype itself: Its antigen is still unknown.

The length of the CDR3 is 14 residues. The germline V gene has CDR1 DFQATT and CDR2 SNEGSKA (reference sequence). V lost 6 bases and J lost 3, with 15 bases in between. The sequenced sample consisted of blood, either unsorted or a sorted T cell fraction (not recorded which). This TCR derives from a male donor with ankylosing spondylitis or in good health (not recorded which). The rearrangement joins TRBV20-1 to TRBJ1-5; a weak D match, TRBD1 (5 bases). For the CDR3, the DNA is TGCAGTGCCCGGCGGCAGGGCCTCAATCAGCCCCAGCATTTT. Translation gives CSARRQGLNQPQHF.